This record covers a single TCR beta chain. Its antigen is currently unknown. CD45RO-negative cells were positively selected for CCR7, leaving out terminally differentiated effector memory CD45RA+ cells. These data originate in a study of shared clonotypes between healthy human individuals. The study's findings and limits: Clonotype sharing across a few donors was observed for 5% to 6.5% of naive CD4 clonotypes.

Deep level was the assay's run setting. Sequenced by immunoSEQ multiplex PCR; TCRdb stores in-frame clones only, minus some. This sample yields around 2.1 million clones, of which about 92% are seen a single time; over 1.5% belongs to the top ten. V was pared by 5 bases and J by 3 bases, with 8 bases between. The CDR3 runs to 13 residues. Germline V gives CDR1 MNHEY, CDR2 SMNVEV (reference sequence). Sample: naive CD8+ T cells from PBMCs. This receptor was obtained from a young man in good health. Some clones in this sample may be carry-over from other donors' samples. The chain carries TRBV27 and TRBJ1-3, with D unclear. The CDR3, as DNA: TGTGCCAGCAGTCCCGGCCTTGGAAACACCATATATTTT. Its protein product is CASSPGLGNTIYF.